The clone carrying this TCR beta chain was seen only once. The CDR3 extends over 15 amino acids. V trimming: 1 base; J trimming: 4 bases; junction bases outside the gene matches: 8. Germline V gene data show CDR1 as DFQATT and CDR2 as SNEGSKA (reference sequence). This entry is derived from a study of T cell repertoires in cytomegalovirus infection. TCRdb fed the reads into MiXCR, producing one record per CDR3 protein. This table holds under 200,000 distinct CDR3 sequences, roughly 9.8% found once. This TCR derives from a human donor in good health (CMV status not recorded). Some clones in this sample may be carry-over from other donors' samples. The sample consisted of PBMCs. The chain has TRBV20-1 and TRBJ2-5, with TRBD2 matching over 8 bases. In DNA, the CDR3 is TGCAGTGCTAGAGGGGTCAGCGGGAGAGGAGAGACCCAGTACTTC. Translating gives CSARGVSGRGETQYF.